The 14 T cell receptor beta chains listed next were all sequenced from one sample in a study of blood T cells in healthy people across ages. A second PCR of 7 to 11 cycles used a sample-barcoded 5' primer and a J-beta primer mix. TCRdb re-derived calls from the 5' RACE reads in MiXCR, one entry per CDR3 protein. The table lists approximately 1.5 million distinct CDR3 sequences, less than 45% of them singletons. Specimen: blood. These receptors were collected from a woman aged 18 to 35 in good health.

V is TRBV3-1 and J is TRBJ2-1; D is ambiguous. The germline gives CDR1 LGHDT, CDR2 YNNKEL (reference sequence). The CDR3 has 14 amino acids. Trimming cost V 0 bases and J 12 bases, with 15 bases left between them. The CDR3 region is CASSQDLWAKGQFF. As DNA, the CDR3 is TGTGCCAGCAGCCAAGATCTCTGGGCGAAGGGGCAGTTCTTC.

This chain connects TRBV7-8 to TRBJ2-4; D perhaps matches TRBD2 (6 bases). The better agreement between TRBJ2-7 and the DNA end casts doubt on the J call. CDR3 length equals 14 residues. CDR1 and CDR2 from the germline V gene are SGHVS and FQNEAQ. CDR3 loop: CASSLAAAGREQYF. The CDR3 coding sequence is TGTGCCAGCAGCTTGGCCGCCGCGGGGCGCGAGCAGTACTTC.

The CDR3 nucleotides read TGTGCCAGCAAGCGGGTAATCTTCGGACAAAGCTCCTACGAGCAGTACTTC. Translating gives CASKRVIFGQSSYEQYF. The J gene is TRBJ2-7, the V gene TRBV6-1; D perhaps matches TRBD2 (6 bases). The CDR3 sequence is 17 residues long. Germline values: CDR1 MNHNS, CDR2 SASEGT. V was trimmed by 7 bases and J by 0 bases, leaving 22 bases between them.

This chain links TRBV18 with TRBJ1-2; no reliable D call. V lost 1 base and J 0 bases, leaving 12 bases between the germline ends. The CDR3 runs 16 residues. Germline CDR1 reads KGHSH; CDR2 reads LQKENI. DNA for the CDR3: TGTGCCAGCTCACCACAATACGGCGGATCTAACTATGGCTACACCTTC. Its protein is CASSPQYGGSNYGYTF.

The V gene is TRBV5-1, the J gene TRBJ2-3; the match to TRBD1 covers 9 bases. J gave up 10 bases and V 3 bases, and 3 bases lay outside the gene matches. Germline lookup yields CDR1 SGHRS and CDR2 YFSETQ. This CDR3 region has 12 residues. CDR3 sequence reads: CASSSDRGAQYF. The CDR3 DNA is TGCGCCAGCAGCTCGGACAGGGGAGCGCAGTATTTT. Together with reference TRBV5-1 and TRBJ2-3, the CDR3 gives the full variable domain: KAGVTQTPRYLIKTRGQQVTLSCSPISGHRSVSWYQQTPGQGLQFLFEYFSETQRNKGNFPGRFSGRQFSNSRSEMNVSTLELGDSALYLCASSSDRGAQYFGPGTRLTVL.

This clonotype was seen ten or more times. The rearrangement uses TRBV9 and TRBJ2-3; no clear D gene. The CDR3 has 15 amino acids. V was shortened by 0 bases and J by 1 base, with 9 bases between the two germline ends. CDR1 and CDR2 from the germline V gene are SGDLS and YYNGEE. The CDR3: CASSVARAGTDTQYF. The CDR3 nucleotides read TGTGCCAGCAGCGTAGCTAGGGCGGGCACAGATACGCAGTATTTT.

The chain couples TRBV6-5 to TRBJ1-6, with D possibly matching TRBD1 (5 bases). Per the germline V gene, CDR1 is MNHEY and CDR2 is SVGAGI. V shed 4 bases and J shed 13 bases, with 14 bases lying between them. CDR3 length: 13 amino acids. The CDR3 nucleotides read TGTGCCAGCAGTTTGGGACTCCGTTTCCCCCTCCACTTT. As protein: CASSLGLRFPLHF.

The chain has TRBV18 and TRBJ2-3; the D gene is possibly TRBD1 (6 bases). The CDR3 has 17 amino acids. The germline V and J ends were trimmed by 4 bases and 3 bases, with 20 bases remaining between them. Germline-derived CDR1 and CDR2 are KGHSH and LQKENI. The DNA for the CDR3 is TGTGCCAGCTCACTTAATCAGGGGACGAGGATAACAGATACGCAGTATTTT. This gives the protein CASSLNQGTRITDTQYF.

The chain joins TRBV29-1 to TRBJ2-3; 9 bases fit TRBD2. The length of the CDR3 is 13 residues. The germline gives CDR1 SQVTM, CDR2 ANQGSEA. Germline trimming cut 7 bases from V and 5 bases from J; bases unmatched to any gene: 7. The CDR3 nucleotides are TGCAGCGAAGGACGAGCGGGAGGAGATACGCAGTATTTT. This translates into CSEGRAGGDTQYF.

The chain carries TRBV2 and TRBJ2-7; TRBD2 matches at 12 bases. The DNA end is more similar to TRBJ2-5, so the J call may be wrong. The CDR3 runs 16 residues. CDR1 is SNHLY, CDR2 FYNNEI, per germline. The CDR3: CASSESSGRGQETQYF. CDR3 coding DNA: TGTGCCAGCAGTGAGTCTAGCGGGAGGGGGCAAGAGACCCAGTACTTC.

J is TRBJ2-5 and V is TRBV6-2 or TRBV6-3; D may match TRBD1 or TRBD2 (6 bases each). The CDR3 has 14 amino acids. Germline V gives CDR1 MNHEY, CDR2 SVGEGT. Trimming left V 4 bases short and J 5 bases short, with 14 bases between. CDR3 coding DNA: TGTGCCAGCAGTTGGTTCGGGGGCGAGGAGACCCAGTACTTC. Translation: CASSWFGGEETQYF.

In DNA, the CDR3 is TGTGCCAGCAGAACAAATTTGGGACAGGGAATTTACAATGAGCAGTTCTTC. Protein: CASRTNLGQGIYNEQFF. The rearrangement joins TRBV6-6 to TRBJ2-1; TRBD1 matches at 9 bases. This CDR3 region has 17 residues. The trim removed 6 bases at V and 4 bases at J, leaving 13 bases unmatched. CDR1 is MNHNY, CDR2 SVGAGI, per germline (reference sequence).

Only a few counts were recorded for this clonotype. The chain uses TRBV20-1 and TRBJ2-5, with D unresolved. CDR1 and CDR2 (germline): DFQATT, SNEGSKA (reference sequence). This CDR3 spans 13 amino acids. The V end lost 3 bases, the J end lost 4 bases, and 12 bases lay between the germline ends. CDR3 sequence: CSARKNSRETQYF. The CDR3 nucleotides read TGCAGTGCTAGGAAAAATAGCAGAGAGACCCAGTACTTC.

V gene TRBV20-1 combines with J gene TRBJ2-1, with D unclear. The length of the CDR3 is 15 residues. Trimming removed 1 base at V and 2 bases at J, with 12 bases between. Germline V CDR1 and CDR2: DFQATT, SNEGSKA (reference sequence). This CDR3 is CSARGVGVTYNEQFF. The CDR3 bases are TGCAGTGCTAGAGGGGTAGGAGTGACCTACAATGAGCAGTTCTTC.